This is a list of T cell receptor beta chains from one sample in a study of T cell responses to AZD1222 COVID-19 vaccine. TCRdb's table, derived via immunoSEQ multiplex PCR, lists solely in-frame clones and lacks some. The sample yields about 120,000 clones, around 90% seen once. The specimen comprised peripheral blood, sampled on day 0 of AZD1222 vaccination. The receptor set was obtained from an adult in good health. CDR3s include the opening cysteine and the closing phenylalanine or tryptophan. D genes are given only for firm matches. Expanded clones get a size class; other rows say once, few or many, or leave the size out.

.	TRBV4-1	.	TRBJ2-5	CASSQAKTQYF	TGCGCCAGCAGCCAAGCAAAGACCCAGTACTTC
.	TRBV5-5	.	TRBJ1-6	CASSPLSSYNSPLHF	TGTGCCAGCAGCCCACTCAGCTCCTATAATTCACCCCTCCACTTT
.	TRBV7-9	.	TRBJ1-3	CASSSGRGNTIYF	TGTGCCAGCAGCAGCGGTAGGGGAAACACCATATATTTT
.	TRBV6-2/TRBV6-3	TRBD2	TRBJ2-2	CASSYVLAVNTGELFF	TGTGCCAGCAGTTACGTGCTAGCGGTGAACACCGGGGAGCTGTTTTTT
.	TRBV6-2/TRBV6-3	.	TRBJ2-7	CASSRTPYEQYF	TGTGCCAGCAGCCGGACGCCTTACGAGCAGTACTTC
.	TRBV18	TRBD2	TRBJ2-5	CASSPLAGLETQYF	TGTGCCAGCTCACCGCTAGCGGGGCTCGAGACCCAGTACTTC
.	TRBV14	TRBD1	TRBJ2-3	CASSQQGLDRDFTDTQYF	TGTGCCAGCAGCCAACAGGGGCTGGACAGGGACTTCACAGATACGCAGTATTTT
.	TRBV7-9	TRBD2	TRBJ2-3	CASSSFGLAADTQYF	TGTGCCAGCAGCTCATTCGGACTAGCAGCAGATACGCAGTATTTT
.	TRBV4-3	TRBD1	TRBJ1-6	CASSQETGEASPLHF	TGCGCCAGCAGCCAAGAGACAGGGGAGGCTTCACCCCTCCACTTT
.	TRBV15	.	TRBJ2-7	CATSRDGYEQYF	TGTGCCACCAGCAGAGATGGATACGAGCAGTACTTC
.	TRBV19	TRBD1	TRBJ1-2	CATKPTGVEGYTF	TGTGCCACTAAGCCGACAGGGGTCGAAGGCTACACCTTC
.	TRBV3-1/TRBV3-2	.	TRBJ1-3	CASSPRTGGNTIYF	TGTGCCAGCAGCCCCCGGACTGGTGGAAACACCATATATTTT
.	TRBV7-9	.	TRBJ2-4	CASSPPATLAKNIQYF	TGTGCCAGCAGCCCGCCAGCTACTTTGGCCAAAAACATTCAGTACTTC
.	TRBV7-8	.	TRBJ1-1	CASSIGTVNTEAFF	TGTGCCAGCAGCATTGGGACCGTCAACACTGAAGCTTTCTTT
few	TRBV18	TRBD1	TRBJ1-1	CASSPETGGFTEAFF	TGTGCCAGCTCACCAGAGACAGGGGGTTTCACTGAAGCTTTCTTT
.	TRBV7-9	.	TRBJ1-1	CASSLLQDTEAFF	TGTGCCAGCAGCTTATTACAAGACACTGAAGCTTTCTTT
few	TRBV7-8	.	TRBJ1-5	CASSLGAYSNQPQHF	TGTGCCAGCAGCTTAGGGGCCTATAGCAATCAGCCCCAGCATTTT
.	TRBV5-1	TRBD2	TRBJ2-3	CASSFWTSGGIDTQYF	TGCGCCAGCAGCTTCTGGACTAGCGGGGGGATAGATACGCAGTATTTT
.	TRBV9	.	TRBJ2-2	CASSVGWQGGTGELFF	TGTGCCAGCAGCGTAGGATGGCAAGGGGGCACCGGGGAGCTGTTTTTT
.	TRBV6-5	.	TRBJ1-1	CASSHGFNTEAFF	TGTGCCAGCAGTCACGGTTTTAACACTGAAGCTTTCTTT
.	TRBV6-1	.	TRBJ1-3	CASSEQGTSGNTIYF	TGTGCCAGCAGTGAACAGGGGACCTCTGGAAACACCATATATTTT
.	TRBV6-5	.	TRBJ1-1	CASSILQDTEAFF	TGTGCCAGCAGCATCCTTCAGGACACTGAAGCTTTCTTT
.	TRBV9	.	TRBJ1-3	CASTGSSGNTIYF	TGTGCCAGTACAGGGAGCTCTGGAAACACCATATATTTT